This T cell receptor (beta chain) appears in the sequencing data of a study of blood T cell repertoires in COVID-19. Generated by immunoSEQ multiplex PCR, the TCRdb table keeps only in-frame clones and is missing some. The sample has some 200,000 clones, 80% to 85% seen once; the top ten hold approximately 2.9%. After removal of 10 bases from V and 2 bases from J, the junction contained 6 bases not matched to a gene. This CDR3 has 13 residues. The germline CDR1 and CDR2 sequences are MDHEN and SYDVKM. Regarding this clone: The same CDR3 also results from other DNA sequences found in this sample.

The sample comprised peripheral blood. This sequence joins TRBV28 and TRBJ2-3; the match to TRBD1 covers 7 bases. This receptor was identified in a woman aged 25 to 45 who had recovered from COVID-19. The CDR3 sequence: CATRTGTTDTQYF. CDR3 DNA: TGTGCCACCCGGACAGGCACCACAGATACGCAGTATTTT.